This is a list of T cell receptor beta chains from one sample in a study of a mutant IDH1 vaccine in newly diagnosed glioma. For these receptors, no antigen is known. Here immunoSEQ multiplex PCR was the method, and the copy in TCRdb shows in-frame clones only, minus some. The sample records tens of thousands of clones, around nine tenths being singletons. The material sequenced was PBMCs, taken from a glioma patient whose treatment included an IDH1 peptide vaccine. The receptors were sampled from a woman in her forties or fifties with glioma. Each CDR3 is given with its conserved first and last residue.

v_call	j_call	cdr3_aa
TRBV5-4	TRBJ1-2	CASSPEWADGYTF
TRBV19	TRBJ1-6	CASSSRRKAPLHF
TRBV6-6	TRBJ2-3	CASSYGLSADTQYF
TRBV28	TRBJ1-2	CASSGFSDRGLNYGYTF
TRBV28	TRBJ2-1	CASSPSTSGRRQFF
TRBV19	TRBJ2-7	CASGSGTSTYEQYF
TRBV4-1	TRBJ2-5	CASSHLAQAQETQYF
TRBV10-3	TRBJ2-1	CATARRDNEQFF
TRBV6-6	TRBJ2-7	CASSSGTVFSEQYF
TRBV27	TRBJ2-5	CASSAGTSETQYF
TRBV7-3	TRBJ2-7	CASSSTGGGIYEQYF
TRBV5-8	TRBJ1-1	CASSAWDRGGTEAFF
TRBV7-9	TRBJ1-1	CASSSLFLGDTEAFF
TRBV9	TRBJ1-5	CASSVTGQGDQPQHF
TRBV4-1	TRBJ1-5	CASSQDGTVNQPQHF